This T cell receptor beta chain appears in the sequencing data of a study of blood T cell repertoires in COVID-19. Overall study context: Specimens from acute and convalescent COVID-19 originated in the United States, Italy and Spain.

Trimming removed 4 bases from V and 0 bases from J, with 10 bases in between. The CDR3 sequence is 15 residues long. Germline CDR1 SNHLY, CDR2 FYNNEI. During active infection, Seattle patients enrolled and were then monitored through disease. In the original workflow: Reference gene primer amplification gave estimated nucleated cell counts. Assay: immunoSEQ multiplex PCR; the TCRdb copy retains only in-frame clones and omits some. V, J and clone size reflect that table, while D and trimming were determined from the DNA. The profile shows about 270,000 clones, around 90% of them singletons. The TCR sequence derives from a person under 30 with COVID-19, enrolled during active disease. What was sequenced was peripheral blood. This chain links TRBV2 with TRBJ2-1; tentative D call: TRBD2 (6 bases). The DNA of the CDR3 is TGTGCCAGCAGTGGGGGGGAGAGCTCCTACAATGAGCAGTTCTTC. Its translation: CASSGGESSYNEQFF.